The rows below give T cell receptor beta chains drawn from one sample of a study of vaccination effects on CD4 cells after COVID-19. No antigen has been assigned to these receptors. Sequencing used immunoSEQ multiplex PCR; TCRdb keeps in-frame clones, though not all of them. This table holds tens of thousands of clones, 75% to 85% found once. The material sequenced was CD4+ T cells from PBMCs cultured with HCoV-OC43 spike peptides, taken after COVID-19 vaccination. The receptor set was obtained from a human donor who received a COVID-19 vaccine. The CDR3 runs from the conserved cysteine through the conserved F or W. The D gene is left open where the match is weak. Size is stated for part of the rows, as once, few or many counts, or as a class when the clone is expanded.

J,D,V,size,CDR3,DNA
TRBJ2-5,TRBD2,TRBV7-2,-,CASSSSGGRVQETQYF,TGTGCCAGCAGCTCCTCGGGGGGGCGCGTCCAAGAGACCCAGTACTTC
TRBJ2-5,-,TRBV5-4,-,CASSSYTGATQETQYF,TGTGCCAGCAGCTCGTATACGGGGGCGACCCAAGAGACCCAGTACTTC
TRBJ1-2,-,TRBV5-1,-,CASSPFKGDYGYTF,TGCGCCAGCAGCCCCTTTAAAGGAGACTATGGCTACACCTTC
TRBJ2-1,TRBD2,TRBV5-4,-,CASSSTGRGGPPDEQFF,TGTGCCAGCAGCTCGACGGGGCGGGGGGGGCCCCCCGATGAGCAGTTCTTC
TRBJ1-1,-,TRBV6-2/TRBV6-3,-,CASSWDTQEVSTEAFF,TGTGCCAGCAGTTGGGACACCCAAGAGGTGAGCACTGAAGCTTTCTTT
TRBJ2-5,TRBD1,TRBV2,-,CASILAGTGQETQYF,TGTGCCAGCATTTTAGCCGGGACAGGCCAAGAGACCCAGTACTTC
TRBJ1-6,-,TRBV3-1/TRBV3-2,-,CASSLKRRGMNSPLHF,TGTGCCAGCAGCCTCAAAAGGAGGGGGATGAATTCACCCCTCCACTTT
TRBJ2-3,TRBD2,TRBV24-1,-,CATSDPRLAGTDTQYF,TGTGCCACCAGTGACCCACGACTAGCGGGCACAGATACGCAGTATTTT
TRBJ1-1,-,TRBV28,-,CASKTIRRASSTEAFF,TGTGCCAGCAAGACTATTCGAAGGGCTTCATCCACTGAAGCTTTCTTT
TRBJ1-4,-,TRBV7-9,few,CASSQNRGLGEKLFF,TGTGCCAGCAGCCAGAATCGAGGGCTTGGGGAAAAACTGTTTTTT
TRBJ1-2,TRBD1,TRBV11-2,few,CASSPGQGVGYTF,TGTGCCAGCAGCCCCGGACAGGGCGTTGGCTACACCTTC
TRBJ2-3,-,TRBV24-1,-,CATSDFMYTQYF,TGTGCCACCAGTGATTTTATGTATACGCAGTATTTT
TRBJ2-1,TRBD1,TRBV6-2/TRBV6-3,-,CASSYFGTEGRGQFF,TGTGCCAGCAGTTACTTCGGGACAGAGGGGCGAGGGCAGTTCTTC
TRBJ2-2,-,TRBV7-2,-,CASSGRGRWGGQTGELFF,TGTGCCAGCAGCGGGCGCGGTCGGTGGGGGGGCCAGACCGGGGAGCTGTTTTTT
TRBJ2-2,-,TRBV5-4,-,CASSLLLGGMNTGELFF,TGTGCCAGCAGCTTGTTACTAGGTGGGATGAACACCGGGGAGCTGTTTTTT
TRBJ1-5,-,TRBV6-1,-,CASSEFGQGNSNQPQHF,TGTGCCAGCAGTGAATTTGGGCAGGGCAATAGCAATCAGCCCCAGCATTTT
TRBJ1-1,-,TRBV5-6,-,CASFSPSLEAPMNTEAFF,TGTGCCAGCTTTTCACCCTCCCTAGAGGCTCCGATGAACACTGAAGCTTTCTTT
TRBJ1-2,-,TRBV7-9,-,CASSRPGGYGYTF,TGTGCCAGCAGCCGACCGGGGGGCTATGGCTACACCTTC
TRBJ1-2,TRBD1,TRBV5-4,-,CASRIGQGGYGYTF,TGTGCCAGCAGAATTGGACAGGGCGGGTATGGCTACACCTTC
TRBJ1-2,TRBD1,TRBV12-3/TRBV12-4,-,CASSPRQGKGYTF,TGTGCCAGCAGTCCACGACAGGGCAAGGGCTACACCTTC
TRBJ2-3,-,TRBV10-1,-,CASSDGQALSTDTQYF,TGCGCCAGCAGTGACGGTCAGGCGCTTAGCACAGATACGCAGTATTTT
TRBJ1-1,TRBD1,TRBV5-6,-,CASSRQGLNTEAFF,TGTGCCAGCAGTCGACAGGGTCTAAACACTGAAGCTTTCTTT
TRBJ1-5,TRBD1,TRBV7-2,-,CASSLATDRVRQPQHF,TGTGCCAGCAGCTTAGCGACGGACAGGGTAAGGCAGCCCCAGCATTTT
TRBJ2-6,-,TRBV6-4,-,CASSDSRRSGANVLTF,TGTGCCAGCAGTGACTCTAGGCGCTCTGGGGCCAACGTCCTGACTTTC
TRBJ2-5,TRBD1,TRBV6-6,-,CASSYAGTGKETQYF,TGTGCCAGCAGTTACGCCGGGACAGGCAAAGAGACCCAGTACTTC
TRBJ2-3,-,TRBV6-2/TRBV6-3,-,CASSDRRSQYTDTQYF,TGTGCCAGCAGCGACAGGCGGTCACAATACACAGATACGCAGTATTTT
TRBJ2-3,-,TRBV7-2,-,CASSRPTGYTDTQYF,TGTGCCAGCAGCCGCCCGACAGGTTACACAGATACGCAGTATTTT
TRBJ1-4,-,TRBV6-2/TRBV6-3,-,CASSPTRRATNEKLFF,TGTGCCAGCAGCCCTACCCGTCGGGCAACTAATGAAAAACTGTTTTTT
TRBJ2-3,-,TRBV4-3,-,CASSQETGAGDTQYF,TGCGCCAGCAGCCAAGAAACTGGGGCGGGGGATACGCAGTATTTT
TRBJ1-2,-,TRBV20-1,-,CSASVGSNYGYTF,TGCAGTGCTAGTGTGGGATCTAACTATGGCTACACCTTC
TRBJ2-2,-,TRBV5-1,once,CASSLGQGGTGELFF,TGCGCCAGCAGCCTTGGGCAGGGGGGCACCGGGGAGCTGTTTTTT
TRBJ2-2,TRBD2,TRBV4-1,once,CASSQGLTSGGIGELFF,TGCGCCAGCAGCCAAGGTCTAACTAGCGGGGGGATCGGGGAGCTGTTTTTT
TRBJ2-5,-,TRBV28,-,CASSSGVQETQYF,TGTGCCAGCAGTTCGGGGGTTCAAGAGACCCAGTACTTC
TRBJ1-1,-,TRBV27,-,CASSLPDYSEAFF,TGTGCCAGCAGTTTACCCGACTACTCCGAAGCTTTCTTT
TRBJ2-5,TRBD2,TRBV7-2,-,CASSPLLAGGRETQYF,TGTGCCAGCAGCCCGTTACTAGCGGGGGGTAGAGAGACCCAGTACTTC
TRBJ1-4,-,TRBV12-3/TRBV12-4,-,CASTNNEKLFF,TGTGCCAGCACCAATAATGAAAAACTGTTTTTT
TRBJ1-6,-,TRBV6-5,-,CASRGGSSYNSPLHF,TGTGCCAGCAGGGGAGGGAGCTCCTATAATTCACCCCTCCACTTT
TRBJ1-1,TRBD1,TRBV27,-,CARTGVAEAFF,TGTGCCAGGACAGGGGTAGCTGAAGCTTTCTTT
TRBJ2-2,-,TRBV7-9,-,CASSLGLSNTGELFF,TGTGCCAGCAGCTTAGGTCTATCAAACACCGGGGAGCTGTTTTTT
TRBJ2-2,TRBD1,TRBV19,-,CASRDRGNTGELFF,TGTGCCAGCCGGGACAGGGGAAACACCGGGGAGCTGTTTTTT
TRBJ1-1,-,TRBV5-1,once,CASSLAMGGSGEAFF,TGCGCCAGCAGCTTGGCCATGGGGGGTTCAGGTGAAGCTTTCTTT
TRBJ1-1,-,TRBV6-2/TRBV6-3,-,CASSPSFGVVPTEAFF,TGTGCCAGCAGTCCCTCCTTTGGCGTGGTTCCAACTGAAGCTTTCTTT
TRBJ1-4,-,TRBV7-9,-,CASSPGGGNNEKLFF,TGTGCCAGCAGCCCGGGCGGGGGGAACAATGAAAAACTGTTTTTT
TRBJ1-1,-,TRBV5-1,few,CASSLAGHTEAFF,TGCGCCAGCAGCTTGGCCGGGCACACTGAAGCTTTCTTT
TRBJ2-1,-,TRBV18,-,CASSPTREYEQFF,TGTGCCAGCTCACCCACTAGAGAGTATGAGCAGTTCTTC
TRBJ2-5,-,TRBV29-1,-,CSVVLGDQETQYF,TGCAGCGTTGTCCTGGGGGACCAAGAGACCCAGTACTTC